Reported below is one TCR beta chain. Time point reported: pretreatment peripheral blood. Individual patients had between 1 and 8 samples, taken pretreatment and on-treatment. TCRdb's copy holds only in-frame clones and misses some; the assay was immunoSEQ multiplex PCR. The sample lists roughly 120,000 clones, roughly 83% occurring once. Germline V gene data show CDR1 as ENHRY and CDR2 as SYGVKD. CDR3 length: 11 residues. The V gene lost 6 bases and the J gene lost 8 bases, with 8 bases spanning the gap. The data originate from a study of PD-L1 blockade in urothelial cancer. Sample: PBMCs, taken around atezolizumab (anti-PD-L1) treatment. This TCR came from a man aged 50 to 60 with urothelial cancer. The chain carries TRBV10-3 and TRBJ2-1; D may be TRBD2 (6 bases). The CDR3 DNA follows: TGTGCCATCAGCCGGGAGTATGAGCAGTTCTTC. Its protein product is CAISREYEQFF.